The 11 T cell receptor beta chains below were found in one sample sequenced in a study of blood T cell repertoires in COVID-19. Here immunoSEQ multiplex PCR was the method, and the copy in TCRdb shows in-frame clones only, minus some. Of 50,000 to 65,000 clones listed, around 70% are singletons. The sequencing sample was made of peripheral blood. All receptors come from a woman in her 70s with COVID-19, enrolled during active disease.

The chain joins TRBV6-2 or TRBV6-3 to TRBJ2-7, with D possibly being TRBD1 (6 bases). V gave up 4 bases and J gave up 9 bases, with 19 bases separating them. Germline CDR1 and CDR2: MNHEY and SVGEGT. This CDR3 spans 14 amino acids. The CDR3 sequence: CASSFRGSISWQYF. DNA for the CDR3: TGTGCCAGCAGTTTCAGGGGCTCAATCTCCTGGCAGTACTTC.

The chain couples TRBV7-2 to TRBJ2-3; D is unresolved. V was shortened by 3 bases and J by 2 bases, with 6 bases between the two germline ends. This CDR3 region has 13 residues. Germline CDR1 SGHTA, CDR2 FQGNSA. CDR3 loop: CASSFGSTDTQYF. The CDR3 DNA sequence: TGTGCCAGCAGCTTCGGGTCCACAGATACGCAGTATTTT.

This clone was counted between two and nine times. The CDR3 nucleotides read TGTGCCAGCAGTTCAACCGGGACAGCCCACGAACAGCCCCAGCATTTT. The encoded protein is CASSSTGTAHEQPQHF. The rearrangement uses TRBV27 and TRBJ1-5, with TRBD1 identical over 7 bases. The CDR3 covers 16 residues. CDR1 is MNHEY, CDR2 SMNVEV, per germline (reference sequence). The V gene end was trimmed by 4 bases and the J gene end by 7 bases; junction bases not matched to a gene: 13.

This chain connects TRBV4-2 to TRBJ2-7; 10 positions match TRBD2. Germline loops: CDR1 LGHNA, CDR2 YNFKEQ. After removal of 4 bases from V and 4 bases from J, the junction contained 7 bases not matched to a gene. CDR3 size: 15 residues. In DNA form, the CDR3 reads TGTGCCAGCAGCCCGGCTAGCGGGGGCCCTTACGAGCAGTACTTC. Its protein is CASSPASGGPYEQYF.

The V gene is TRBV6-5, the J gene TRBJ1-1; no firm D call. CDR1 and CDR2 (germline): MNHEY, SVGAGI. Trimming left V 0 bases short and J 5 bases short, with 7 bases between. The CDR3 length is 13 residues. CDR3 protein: CASSYSEGTEAFF. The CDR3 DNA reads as TGTGCCAGCAGTTACTCCGAGGGAACTGAAGCTTTCTTT.

The CDR3 spells CASSLSGVGTGELFF. The DNA of the CDR3 is TGCGCCAGCAGCTTGAGCGGGGTGGGGACCGGGGAGCTGTTTTTT. The V gene is TRBV5-1, the J gene TRBJ2-2; TRBD2 matches at 7 bases. The trim removed 1 base at V and 5 bases at J, leaving 5 bases unmatched. This CDR3 comprises 15 residues. Per the germline V gene, CDR1 is SGHRS and CDR2 is YFSETQ.

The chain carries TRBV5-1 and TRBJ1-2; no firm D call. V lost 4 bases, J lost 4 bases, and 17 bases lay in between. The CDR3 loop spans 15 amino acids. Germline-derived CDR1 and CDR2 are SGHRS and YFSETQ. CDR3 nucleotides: TGCGCCAGCAGCGCTGAAGTACAGAAAATCTATGGCTACACCTTC. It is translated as CASSAEVQKIYGYTF.

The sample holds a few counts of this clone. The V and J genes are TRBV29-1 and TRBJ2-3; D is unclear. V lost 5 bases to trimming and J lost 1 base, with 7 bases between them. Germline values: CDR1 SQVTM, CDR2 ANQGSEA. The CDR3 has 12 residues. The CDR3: CSVHTGTDTQYF. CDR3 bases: TGCAGCGTTCATACAGGCACAGATACGCAGTATTTT.

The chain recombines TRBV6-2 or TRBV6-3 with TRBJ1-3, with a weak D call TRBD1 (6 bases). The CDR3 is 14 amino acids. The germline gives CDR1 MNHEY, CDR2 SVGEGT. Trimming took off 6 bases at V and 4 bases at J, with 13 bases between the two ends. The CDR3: CASSRQASGNTIYF. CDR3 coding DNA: TGTGCCAGCAGCAGACAGGCGTCGGGAAACACCATATATTTT.

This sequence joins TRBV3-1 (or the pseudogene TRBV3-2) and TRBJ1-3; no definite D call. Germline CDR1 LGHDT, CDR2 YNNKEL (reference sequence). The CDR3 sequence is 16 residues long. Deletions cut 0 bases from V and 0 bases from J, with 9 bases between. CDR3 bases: TGTGCCAGCAGCCAAGACCCAGGTCCCTCTGGAAACACCATATATTTT. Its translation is CASSQDPGPSGNTIYF.

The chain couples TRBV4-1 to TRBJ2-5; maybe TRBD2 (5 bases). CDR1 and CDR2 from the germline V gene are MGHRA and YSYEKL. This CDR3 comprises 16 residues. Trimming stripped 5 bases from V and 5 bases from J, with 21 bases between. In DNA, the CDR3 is TGCGCCAGCAGCTTAAGATCGGTACGGGATGGGGAGACCCAGTACTTC. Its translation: CASSLRSVRDGETQYF.